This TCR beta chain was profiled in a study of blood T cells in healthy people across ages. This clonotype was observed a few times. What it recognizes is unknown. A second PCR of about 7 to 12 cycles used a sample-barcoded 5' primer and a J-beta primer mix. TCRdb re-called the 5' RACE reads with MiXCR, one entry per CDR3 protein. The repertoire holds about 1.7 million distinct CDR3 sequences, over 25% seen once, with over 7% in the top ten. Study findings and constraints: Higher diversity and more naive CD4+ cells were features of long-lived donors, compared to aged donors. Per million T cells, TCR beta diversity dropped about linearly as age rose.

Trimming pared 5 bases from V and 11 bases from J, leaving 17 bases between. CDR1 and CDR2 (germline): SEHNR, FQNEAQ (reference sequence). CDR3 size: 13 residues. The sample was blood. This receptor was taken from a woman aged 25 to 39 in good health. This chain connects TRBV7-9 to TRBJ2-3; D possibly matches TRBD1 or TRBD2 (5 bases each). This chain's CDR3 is CASSTPGTTLQYF. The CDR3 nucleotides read TGTGCCAGCAGCACCCCCGGGACCACTTTGCAGTATTTT.